The clone carrying this T cell receptor (beta chain) has a handful of counts. Antigen: not known. All donors were healthy Caucasians. The data are from a study of identical twins. Study observations and caveats: Out-of-frame alpha sequences that twins shared showed excess low generation probability. The presence of invariant MAIT and iNKT cells could partly confound analyses of zero-insertion sequences.

MiXCR was run by TCRdb on the 5' RACE reads, yielding one entry per CDR3 protein. The sample has over 500,000 distinct CDR3 sequences, around 20% seen once. The CDR3 is 9 amino acids. V dropped 4 bases and J dropped 3 bases, with 0 bases sitting between them. CDR1 is DFQATT and CDR2 is SNEGSKA in the germline V gene (reference sequence). The sample was also reused in another study, on T cells expressing NK-cell markers. From that paper: Similarly, these clonotypes led the CD3+CD56-NKG2C+ fraction as well in a few donors.

The V gene is TRBV20-1, the J gene TRBJ1-2; D is uncertain. The sequence was obtained from a woman between 18 and 29 years old in good health. Sequencing used CD4+ T cells sorted from blood. CDR3 bases: TGCAGTGCTAACTATGGCTACACCTTC. Protein sequence: CSANYGYTF.